This entry lists 5 T cell receptor beta chains sequenced from one sample in a study of OX40 agonist ivuxolimab in advanced cancers. Using immunoSEQ multiplex PCR, the repertoire was profiled, and TCRdb retains in-frame clones only, with some absent. The sample lists about 90,000 clones; approximately 85% were seen once. Sequenced material: CD4+ or CD8+ T cells sorted from blood, taken in a trial of the OX40 agonist ivuxolimab. These receptors all stem from an adult with an advanced solid tumor such as melanoma, head and neck, liver or kidney cancer.

The rearrangement uses TRBV6-1 and TRBJ2-3; either TRBD1 or TRBD2 may fit D (5 bases each). Looked up from germline, CDR1 is MNHNS and CDR2 is SASEGT. The CDR3 runs to 14 residues. Trimming removed 3 bases at V and 8 bases at J, with 15 bases between. The CDR3 nucleotides read TGTGCCAGCAGTGAGGTGTTTGGTGGGGGTACGCAGTATTTT. Translating it yields CASSEVFGGGTQYF.

V usage is TRBV11-3 and J usage is TRBJ2-1, with unresolved D. This CDR3 is 12 amino acids long. Germline V gene lookup returns CDR1 SGHNT and CDR2 YENEEA. Trimming cost V 1 base and J 12 bases, with 10 bases left between them. DNA for the CDR3: TGTGCCAGCAGCTTAGGGACGACCGGGCAGTTCTTC. This sequence encodes CASSLGTTGQFF.

CDR3 coding DNA: TGTGCCAGCAGTGTGCCGGGCGGGGCGAGGAGCTACACCTTC. Protein: CASSVPGGARSYTF. The chain carries TRBV28 and TRBJ1-2; D is possibly TRBD1 (5 bases). The CDR3 runs to 14 residues. CDR1 and CDR2 from the germline V gene are MDHEN and SYDVKM. V lost 5 bases and J 9 bases, leaving 19 bases between the germline ends.

The chain couples TRBV7-3 to TRBJ2-1; perhaps TRBD2 as D (6 bases). Deletions cut 6 bases from V and 9 bases from J, with 21 bases between. This CDR3 is 15 amino acids long. Germline V gene lookup returns CDR1 SGHTA and CDR2 FQGTGA. The CDR3 DNA sequence: TGTGCCAGCAGGCCTGCCAGCGGGCGGCCCGGTGAGCAGTTCTTC. Translating it yields CASRPASGRPGEQFF.

The rearrangement joins TRBV10-3 to TRBJ2-7, with 8 positions matching TRBD1. The CDR3 loop spans 15 amino acids. Germline CDR1 is ENHRY and CDR2 is SYGVKD. The V segment lost 6 bases and the J segment 0 bases; nucleotides outside the gene matches: 7. The CDR3 nucleotides read TGTGCCATCAGCGACAGGGGTAGGGCCTCCTACGAGCAGTACGTC. It encodes CAISDRGRASYEQYV.